What follows describes a single T cell receptor beta chain. Its antigen is not known. Germline CDR1 reads SGHAT; CDR2 reads FQNNGV. The V gene lost 1 base and the J gene lost 4 bases, with 16 bases spanning the gap. This CDR3 has 16 residues. Method: immunoSEQ multiplex PCR; TCRdb's copy keeps in-frame clones and lacks some. The sample lists over 750,000 clones; about 96% were seen once. The data originate from a study of shared clonotypes between healthy human individuals. At the level of the study: Per donor, three plates held CD4 naive cells, three held CD4 memory, two held CD8 naive and one held CD8 memory. Study results and caveats: The study found about 4.6% of naive CD4 clonotypes shared across a few donors.

CD45RO-negative CD8 cells positively selected for CCR7 made up the naive population, which excluded terminally differentiated effector memory CD45RA+ cells. The chain links TRBV11-2 to TRBJ1-1; the D gene is possibly TRBD1 (5 bases). Sequencing was done on a sample of naive CD8+ T cells sorted from blood. The sequence was obtained from a man aged 30 to 39 in good health. The CDR3 protein is CASSLAHQGSLTEAFF. The CDR3 DNA follows: TGTGCCAGCAGCTTAGCCCATCAGGGAAGTCTCACTGAAGCTTTCTTT.